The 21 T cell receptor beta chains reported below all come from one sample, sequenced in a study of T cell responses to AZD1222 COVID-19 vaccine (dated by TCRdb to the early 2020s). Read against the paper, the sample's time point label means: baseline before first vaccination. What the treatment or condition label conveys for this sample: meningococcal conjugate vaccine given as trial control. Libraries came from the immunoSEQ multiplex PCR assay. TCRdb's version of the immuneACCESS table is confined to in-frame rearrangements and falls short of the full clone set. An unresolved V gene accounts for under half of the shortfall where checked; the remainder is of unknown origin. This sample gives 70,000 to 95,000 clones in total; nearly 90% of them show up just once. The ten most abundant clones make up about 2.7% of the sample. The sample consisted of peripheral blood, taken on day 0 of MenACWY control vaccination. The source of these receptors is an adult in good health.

CDR3 residues: CASSSQRQSNYGYTF. DNA of the CDR3: TGTGCCAGCAGTTCACAAAGACAGTCCAACTATGGCTACACCTTC. The J gene is TRBJ1-2, the V gene TRBV27; tentatively, D is TRBD1 (5 bases). The CDR3 sequence is 15 residues long. Trimming pared 4 bases from V and 2 bases from J, leaving 14 bases between. Germline V gene data show CDR1 as MNHEY and CDR2 as SMNVEV (reference sequence).

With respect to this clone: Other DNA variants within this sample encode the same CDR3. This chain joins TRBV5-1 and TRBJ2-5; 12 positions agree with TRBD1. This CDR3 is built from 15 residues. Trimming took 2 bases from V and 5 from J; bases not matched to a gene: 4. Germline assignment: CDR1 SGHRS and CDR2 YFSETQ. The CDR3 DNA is TGCGCCAGCAGCTTTGGGGGGACAGGGGGCGAGACCCAGTACTTC. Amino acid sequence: CASSFGGTGGETQYF. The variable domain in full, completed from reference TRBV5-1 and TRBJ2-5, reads KAGVTQTPRYLIKTRGQQVTLSCSPISGHRSVSWYQQTPGQGLQFLFEYFSETQRNKGNFPGRFSGRQFSNSRSEMNVSTLELGDSALYLCASSFGGTGGETQYFGPGTRLLVL.

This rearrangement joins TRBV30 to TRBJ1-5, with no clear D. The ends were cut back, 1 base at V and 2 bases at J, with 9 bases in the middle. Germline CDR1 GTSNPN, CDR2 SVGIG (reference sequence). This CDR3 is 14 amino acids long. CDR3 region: CAWSDLGGNQPQHF. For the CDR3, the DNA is TGTGCCTGGAGTGATTTGGGAGGCAATCAGCCCCAGCATTTT. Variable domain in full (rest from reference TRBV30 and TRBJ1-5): SQTIHQWPATLVQPVGSPLSLECTVEGTSNPNLYWYRQAAGRGLQLLFYSVGIGQISSEVPQNLSASRPQDRQFILSSKKLLLSDSGFYLCAWSDLGGNQPQHFGDGTRLSIL.

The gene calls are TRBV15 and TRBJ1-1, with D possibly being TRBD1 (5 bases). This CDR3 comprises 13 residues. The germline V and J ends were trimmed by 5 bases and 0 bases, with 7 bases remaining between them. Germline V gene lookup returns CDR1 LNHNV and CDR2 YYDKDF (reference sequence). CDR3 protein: CATSGTVNTEAFF. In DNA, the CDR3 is TGTGCCACCAGCGGGACGGTGAACACTGAAGCTTTCTTT.

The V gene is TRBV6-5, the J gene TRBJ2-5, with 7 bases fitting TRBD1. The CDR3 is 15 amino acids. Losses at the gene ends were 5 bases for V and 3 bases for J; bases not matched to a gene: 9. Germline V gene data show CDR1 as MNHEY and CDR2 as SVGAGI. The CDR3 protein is CASSPPPGQKETQYF. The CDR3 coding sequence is TGTGCCAGCAGTCCACCCCCGGGACAGAAAGAGACCCAGTACTTC.

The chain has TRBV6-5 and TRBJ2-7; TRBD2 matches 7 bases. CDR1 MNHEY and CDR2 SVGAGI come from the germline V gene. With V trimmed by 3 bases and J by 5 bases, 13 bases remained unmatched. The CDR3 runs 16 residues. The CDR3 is CASSYMKRSGTHEQYF. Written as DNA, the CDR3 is TGTGCCAGCAGTTATATGAAACGGAGCGGGACCCACGAGCAGTACTTC.

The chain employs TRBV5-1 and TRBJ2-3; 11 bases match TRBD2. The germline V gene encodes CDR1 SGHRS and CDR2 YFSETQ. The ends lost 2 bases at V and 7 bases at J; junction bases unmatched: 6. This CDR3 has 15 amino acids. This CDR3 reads CASSLDSGGANTQYF. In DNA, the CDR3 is TGCGCCAGCAGCTTAGATAGCGGGGGGGCGAATACGCAGTATTTT.

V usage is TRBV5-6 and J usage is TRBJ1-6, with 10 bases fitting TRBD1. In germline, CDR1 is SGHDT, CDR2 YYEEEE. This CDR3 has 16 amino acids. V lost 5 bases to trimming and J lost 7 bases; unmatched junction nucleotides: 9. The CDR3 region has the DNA TGTGCCAGCAGTCTCCAGACAGGGGGCAGGAATTCACCCCTCCACTTT. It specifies CASSLQTGGRNSPLHF.

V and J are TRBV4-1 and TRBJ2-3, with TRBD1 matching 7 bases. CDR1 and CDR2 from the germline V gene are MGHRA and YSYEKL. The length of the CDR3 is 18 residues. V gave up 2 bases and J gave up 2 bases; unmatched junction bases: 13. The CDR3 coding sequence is TGCGCCAGCAGCCAACGGGACAGATCAAGAATTGACACAGATACGCAGTATTTT. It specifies CASSQRDRSRIDTDTQYF.

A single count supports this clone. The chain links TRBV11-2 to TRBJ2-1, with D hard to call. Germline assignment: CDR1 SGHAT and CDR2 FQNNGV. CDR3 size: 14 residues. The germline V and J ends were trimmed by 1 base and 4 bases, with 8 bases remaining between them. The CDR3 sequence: CASSLGPEYNEQFF. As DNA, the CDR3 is TGTGCCAGCAGCTTAGGGCCAGAATACAATGAGCAGTTCTTC.

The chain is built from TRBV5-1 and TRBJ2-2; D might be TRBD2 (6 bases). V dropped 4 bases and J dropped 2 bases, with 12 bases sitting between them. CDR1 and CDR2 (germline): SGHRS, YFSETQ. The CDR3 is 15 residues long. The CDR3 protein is CASSKMEGNTGELFF. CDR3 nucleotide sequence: TGCGCCAGCAGCAAAATGGAGGGTAACACCGGGGAGCTGTTTTTT.

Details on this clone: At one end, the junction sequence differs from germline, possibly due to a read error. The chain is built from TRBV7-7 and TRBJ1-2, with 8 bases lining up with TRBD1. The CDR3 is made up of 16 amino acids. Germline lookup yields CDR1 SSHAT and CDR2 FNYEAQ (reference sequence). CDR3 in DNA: TGTGCTAGCAGCTTAGTCGGTGGACAGGGTTCGGATGGCTACACCTTC. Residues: CASSLVGGQGSDGYTF.

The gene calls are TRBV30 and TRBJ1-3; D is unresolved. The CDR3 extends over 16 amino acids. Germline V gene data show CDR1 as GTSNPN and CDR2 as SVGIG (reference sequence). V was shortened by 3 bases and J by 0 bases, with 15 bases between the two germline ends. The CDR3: CAWSEPTRNSGNTIYF. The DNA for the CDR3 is TGTGCCTGGAGCGAGCCGACAAGAAACTCTGGAAACACCATATATTTT.

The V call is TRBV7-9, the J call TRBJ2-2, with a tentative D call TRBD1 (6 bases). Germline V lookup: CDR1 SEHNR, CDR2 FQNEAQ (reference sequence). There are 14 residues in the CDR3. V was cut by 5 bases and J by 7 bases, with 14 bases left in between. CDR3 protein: CASSLNREIGELFF. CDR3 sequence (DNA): TGTGCCAGCAGCCTAAACAGGGAGATCGGGGAGCTGTTTTTT.

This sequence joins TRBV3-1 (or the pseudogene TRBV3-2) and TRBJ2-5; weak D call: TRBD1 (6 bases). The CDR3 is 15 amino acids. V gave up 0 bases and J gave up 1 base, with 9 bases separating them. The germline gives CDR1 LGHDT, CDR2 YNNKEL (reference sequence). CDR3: CASSQEDSFQETQYF. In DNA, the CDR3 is TGTGCCAGCAGCCAAGAGGACAGCTTCCAAGAGACCCAGTACTTC.

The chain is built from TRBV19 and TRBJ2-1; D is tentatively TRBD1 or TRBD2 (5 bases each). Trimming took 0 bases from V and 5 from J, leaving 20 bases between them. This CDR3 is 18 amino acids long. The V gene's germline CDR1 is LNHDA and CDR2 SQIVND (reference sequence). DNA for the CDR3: TGTGCCAGTAGTATAGACCTCTCATGGGCGAGGGGACACAATGAGCAGTTCTTC. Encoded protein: CASSIDLSWARGHNEQFF.

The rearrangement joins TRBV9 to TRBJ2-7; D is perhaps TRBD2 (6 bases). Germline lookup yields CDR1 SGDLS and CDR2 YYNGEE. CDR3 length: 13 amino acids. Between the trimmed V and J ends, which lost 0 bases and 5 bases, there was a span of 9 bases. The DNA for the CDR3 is TGTGCCAGCAGCGTAGCTGGGACTGACGAGCAGTACTTC. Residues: CASSVAGTDEQYF.

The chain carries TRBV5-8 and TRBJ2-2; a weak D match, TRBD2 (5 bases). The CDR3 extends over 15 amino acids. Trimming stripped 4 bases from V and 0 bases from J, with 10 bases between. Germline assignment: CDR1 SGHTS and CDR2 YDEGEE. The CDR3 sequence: CASSPPGTNTGELFF. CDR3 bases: TGTGCCAGCAGCCCCCCCGGGACGAACACCGGGGAGCTGTTTTTT. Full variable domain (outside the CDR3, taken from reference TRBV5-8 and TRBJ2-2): EAGVTQSPTHLIKTRGQQATLRCSPISGHTSVYWYQQALGLGLQFLLWYDEGEERNRGNFPPRFSGRQFPNYSSELNVNALELEDSALYLCASSPPGTNTGELFFGEGSRLTVL.

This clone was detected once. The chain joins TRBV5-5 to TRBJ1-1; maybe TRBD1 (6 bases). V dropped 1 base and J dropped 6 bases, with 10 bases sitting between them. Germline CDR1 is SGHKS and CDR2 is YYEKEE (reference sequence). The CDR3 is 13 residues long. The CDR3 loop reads CASSLFGGAEAFF. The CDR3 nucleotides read TGTGCCAGCAGCTTGTTCGGGGGCGCTGAAGCTTTCTTT.

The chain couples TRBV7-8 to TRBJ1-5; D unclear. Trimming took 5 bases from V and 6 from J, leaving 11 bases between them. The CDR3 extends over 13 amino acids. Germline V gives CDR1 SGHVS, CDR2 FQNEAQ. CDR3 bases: TGTGCCAGCAGCCCGAGCCAAGGTCAGCCCCAGCATTTT. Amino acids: CASSPSQGQPQHF.

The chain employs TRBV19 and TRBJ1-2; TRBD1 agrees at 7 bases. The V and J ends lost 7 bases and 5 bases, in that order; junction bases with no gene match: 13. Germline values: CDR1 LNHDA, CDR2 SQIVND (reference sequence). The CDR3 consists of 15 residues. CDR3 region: CASIGGQAFSYGYTF. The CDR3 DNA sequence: TGTGCCAGTATAGGCGGACAGGCCTTCTCGTATGGCTACACCTTC.